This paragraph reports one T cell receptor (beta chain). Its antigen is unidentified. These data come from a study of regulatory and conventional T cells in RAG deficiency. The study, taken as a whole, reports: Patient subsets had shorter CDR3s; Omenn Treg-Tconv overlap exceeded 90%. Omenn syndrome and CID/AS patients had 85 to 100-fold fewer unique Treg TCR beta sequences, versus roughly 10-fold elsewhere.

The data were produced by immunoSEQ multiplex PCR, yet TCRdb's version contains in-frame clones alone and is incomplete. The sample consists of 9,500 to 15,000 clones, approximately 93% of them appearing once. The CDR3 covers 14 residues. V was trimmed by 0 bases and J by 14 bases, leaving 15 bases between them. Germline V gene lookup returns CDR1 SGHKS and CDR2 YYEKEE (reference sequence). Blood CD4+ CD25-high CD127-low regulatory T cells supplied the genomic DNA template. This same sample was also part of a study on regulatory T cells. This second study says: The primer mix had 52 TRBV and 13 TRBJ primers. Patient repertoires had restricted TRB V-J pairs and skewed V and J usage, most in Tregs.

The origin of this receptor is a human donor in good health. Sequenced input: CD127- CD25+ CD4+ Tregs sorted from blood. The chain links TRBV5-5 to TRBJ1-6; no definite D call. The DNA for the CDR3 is TGTGCCAGCAGCTTGGGGCAGGCATTGAAGACCCTCCACTTT. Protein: CASSLGQALKTLHF.